The 8 T cell receptor beta chains below were found in one sample sequenced in a study of long-term antiretroviral therapy in people with HIV. Researchers ran immunoSEQ v3.0 at survey level. Some clones are missing from TCRdb's copy, which holds only in-frame ones; the method was immunoSEQ multiplex PCR. The sample has 7,500 to 10,000 clones, roughly 84% seen once. Specimen: unsorted PBMCs, collected 0.3 years before starting antiretroviral therapy. These receptors were obtained from a man aged 30 to 39 with HIV.

The V and J genes are TRBV6-1 and TRBJ2-1; 9 nucleotides line up with TRBD1. The CDR3 runs to 15 residues. Germline CDR1 MNHNS, CDR2 SASEGT. V lost 3 bases and J lost 7; bases outside the gene matches: 7. CDR3 residues: CASSEDDRGWNEQFF. DNA for the CDR3: TGTGCCAGCAGTGAGGACGACAGGGGGTGGAATGAGCAGTTCTTC.

A few counts support this clone. The V and J genes are TRBV5-4 and TRBJ2-7; 10 bases agree with TRBD1. The germline gives CDR1 SGHNT, CDR2 YYREEE (reference sequence). Trimming removed 4 bases from V and 4 bases from J; junction bases left unmatched: 5. The CDR3 is made up of 14 amino acids. CDR3 sequence reads: CASSPDRGPYEQYF. CDR3 in DNA: TGTGCCAGCAGCCCTGACAGGGGGCCTTACGAGCAGTACTTC.

This clone was recorded only once. The chain joins TRBV7-9 to TRBJ1-1, with D perhaps matching TRBD1 (6 bases). V lost 11 bases and J 2 bases, leaving 15 bases between the germline ends. The length of the CDR3 is 13 residues. CDR1 and CDR2 (germline): SEHNR, FQNEAQ (reference sequence). In DNA form, the CDR3 reads TGTGCCGGAGGGGGGGGCGGAAACACTGAAGCTTTCTTT. Translation gives CAGGGGGNTEAFF.

The chain combines TRBV7-2 with TRBJ1-1; tentatively, D is TRBD1 (5 bases). The CDR3 spans 15 residues. The V end lost 5 bases, the J end lost 1 base, and 14 bases lay between the germline ends. Per germline, CDR1 SGHTA and CDR2 FQGNSA. CDR3 residues: CASSPPGTTNTEAFF. CDR3 bases: TGTGCCAGCAGCCCACCCGGGACCACGAACACTGAAGCTTTCTTT.

The rearrangement joins TRBV19 to TRBJ2-1; 15 bases match TRBD2. The CDR3 consists of 15 residues. V was pared by 8 bases and J by 6 bases, with 5 bases of the junction left unmatched. The germline CDR1 and CDR2 sequences are LNHDA and SQIVND (reference sequence). The CDR3, as DNA: TGTGCCAGTCGGACTAGCGGGAGGGCCGCCAATGAGCAGTTCTTC. It codes for CASRTSGRAANEQFF.

The V gene is TRBV27, the J gene TRBJ2-3; D is undetermined. The ends were cut back, 3 bases at V and 0 bases at J, with 10 bases in the middle. This CDR3 comprises 15 residues. CDR1 and CDR2 (germline): MNHEY, SMNVEV (reference sequence). CDR3: CASSFDSASTDTQYF. The CDR3 bases are TGTGCCAGCAGTTTCGACTCCGCTAGCACAGATACGCAGTATTTT.

This sequence joins TRBV5-1 and TRBJ2-3; the D gene is possibly TRBD1 (5 bases). The V end was cut by 0 bases, the J end by 4 bases, with 15 bases between. The CDR3 consists of 16 residues. From germline, CDR1 is SGHRS and CDR2 YFSETQ. CDR3 in amino acids: CASSLGGRVRADTQYF. DNA of the CDR3: TGCGCCAGCAGCTTGGGGGGCAGGGTACGGGCAGATACGCAGTATTTT.

The gene calls are TRBV11-2 and TRBJ1-2; TRBD1 agrees at 8 bases. Germline CDR1 is SGHAT and CDR2 is FQNNGV. The V segment lost 5 bases and the J segment 4 bases; nucleotides outside the gene matches: 6. This CDR3 is 14 amino acids long. The CDR3: CASSGQGGGYGYTF. CDR3 nucleotide sequence: TGTGCCAGCAGCGGACAGGGTGGAGGCTATGGCTACACCTTC.